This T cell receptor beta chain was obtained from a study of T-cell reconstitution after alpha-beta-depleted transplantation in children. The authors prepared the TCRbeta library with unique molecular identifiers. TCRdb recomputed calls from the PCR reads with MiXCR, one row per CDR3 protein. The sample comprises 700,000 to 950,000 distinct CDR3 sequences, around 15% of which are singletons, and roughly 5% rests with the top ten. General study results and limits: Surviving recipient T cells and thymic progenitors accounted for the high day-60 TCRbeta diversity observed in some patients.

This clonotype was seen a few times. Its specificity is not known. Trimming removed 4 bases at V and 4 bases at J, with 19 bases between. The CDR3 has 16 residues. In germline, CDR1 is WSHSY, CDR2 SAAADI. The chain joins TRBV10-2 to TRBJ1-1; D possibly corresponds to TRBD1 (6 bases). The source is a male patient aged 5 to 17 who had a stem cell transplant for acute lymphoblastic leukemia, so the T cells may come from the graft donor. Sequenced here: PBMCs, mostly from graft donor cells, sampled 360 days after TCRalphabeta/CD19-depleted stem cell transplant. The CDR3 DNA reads TGCGCCAGCAGTGGCCTCCACAGGGTTTTCGGCACTGAAGCTTTCTTT. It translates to CASSGLHRVFGTEAFF.